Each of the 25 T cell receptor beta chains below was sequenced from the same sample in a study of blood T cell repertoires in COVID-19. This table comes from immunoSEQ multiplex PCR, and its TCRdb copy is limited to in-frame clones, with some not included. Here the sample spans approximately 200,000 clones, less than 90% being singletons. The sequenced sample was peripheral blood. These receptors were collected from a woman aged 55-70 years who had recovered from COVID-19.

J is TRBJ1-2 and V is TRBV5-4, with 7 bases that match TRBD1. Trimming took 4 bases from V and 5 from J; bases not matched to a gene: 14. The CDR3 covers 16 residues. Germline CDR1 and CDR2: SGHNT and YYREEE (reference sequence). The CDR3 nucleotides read TGTGCCAGCAGCGCGAGTGTTGGGACAGTGGATTATGGCTACACCTTC. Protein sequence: CASSASVGTVDYGYTF.

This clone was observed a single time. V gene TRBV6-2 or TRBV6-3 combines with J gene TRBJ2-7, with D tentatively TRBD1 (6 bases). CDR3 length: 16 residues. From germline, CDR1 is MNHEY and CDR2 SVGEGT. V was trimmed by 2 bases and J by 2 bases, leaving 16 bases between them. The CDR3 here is CASSYLGQLGTYEQYF. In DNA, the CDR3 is TGTGCCAGCAGTTACCTTGGACAGCTTGGAACCTACGAGCAGTACTTC.

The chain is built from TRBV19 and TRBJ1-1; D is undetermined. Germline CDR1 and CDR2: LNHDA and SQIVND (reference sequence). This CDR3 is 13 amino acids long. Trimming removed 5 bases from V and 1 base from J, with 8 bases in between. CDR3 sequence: CASSLRRNTEAFF. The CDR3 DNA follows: TGTGCCAGTAGTTTACGCAGGAACACTGAAGCTTTCTTT.

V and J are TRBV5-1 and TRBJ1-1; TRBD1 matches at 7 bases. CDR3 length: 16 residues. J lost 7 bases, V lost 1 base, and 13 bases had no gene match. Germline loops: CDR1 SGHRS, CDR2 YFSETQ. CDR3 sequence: CASSLWGRDSLVEAFF. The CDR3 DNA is TGCGCCAGCAGCTTGTGGGGACGGGACAGTCTAGTTGAAGCTTTCTTT.

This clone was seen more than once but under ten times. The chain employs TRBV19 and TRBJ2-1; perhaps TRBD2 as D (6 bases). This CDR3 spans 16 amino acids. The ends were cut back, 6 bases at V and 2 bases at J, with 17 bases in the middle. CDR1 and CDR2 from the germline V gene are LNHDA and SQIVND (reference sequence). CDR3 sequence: CASRLSQEGTYNEQFF. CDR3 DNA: TGTGCCAGTAGGCTCTCCCAGGAGGGGACCTACAATGAGCAGTTCTTC.

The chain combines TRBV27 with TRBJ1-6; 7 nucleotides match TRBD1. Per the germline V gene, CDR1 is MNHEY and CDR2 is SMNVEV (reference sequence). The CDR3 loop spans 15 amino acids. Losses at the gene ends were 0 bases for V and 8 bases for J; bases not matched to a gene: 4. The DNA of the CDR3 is TGTGCCAGCAGTTTATCGACAGGGTCATATTCACCCCTCCACTTT. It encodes CASSLSTGSYSPLHF.

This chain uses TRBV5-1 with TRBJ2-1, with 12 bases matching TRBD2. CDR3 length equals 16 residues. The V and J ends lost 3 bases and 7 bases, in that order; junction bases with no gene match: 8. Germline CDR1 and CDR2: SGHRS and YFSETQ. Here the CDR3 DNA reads TGCGCCAGCAGCTCCCCTAGCGGGGGGGCTTGGAATGAGCAGTTCTTC. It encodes CASSSPSGGAWNEQFF.

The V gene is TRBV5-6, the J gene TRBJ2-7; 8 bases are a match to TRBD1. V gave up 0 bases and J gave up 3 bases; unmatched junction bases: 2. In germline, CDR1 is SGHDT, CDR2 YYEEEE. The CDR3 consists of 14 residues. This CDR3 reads CASSLGQGNYEQYF. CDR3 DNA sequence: TGTGCCAGCAGCTTGGGACAGGGGAACTACGAGCAGTACTTC.

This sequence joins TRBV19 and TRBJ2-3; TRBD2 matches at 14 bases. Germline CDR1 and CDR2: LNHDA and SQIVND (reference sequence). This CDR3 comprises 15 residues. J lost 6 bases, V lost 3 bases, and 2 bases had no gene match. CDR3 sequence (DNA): TGTGCCAGTAGTATGACTAGCGGGGGGGAGGATACGCAGTATTTT. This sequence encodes CASSMTSGGEDTQYF.

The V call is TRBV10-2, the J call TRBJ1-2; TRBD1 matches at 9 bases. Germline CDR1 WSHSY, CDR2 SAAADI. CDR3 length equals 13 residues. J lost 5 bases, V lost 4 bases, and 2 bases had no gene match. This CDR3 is CASSAGQGYGYTF. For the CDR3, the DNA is TGCGCCAGCAGTGCGGGACAGGGTTATGGCTACACCTTC.

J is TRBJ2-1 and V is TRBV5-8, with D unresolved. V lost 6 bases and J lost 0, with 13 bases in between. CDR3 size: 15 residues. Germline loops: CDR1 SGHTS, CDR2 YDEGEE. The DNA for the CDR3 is TGTGCCAGCATCATGCAGGCAGACTCCTACAATGAGCAGTTCTTC. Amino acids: CASIMQADSYNEQFF.

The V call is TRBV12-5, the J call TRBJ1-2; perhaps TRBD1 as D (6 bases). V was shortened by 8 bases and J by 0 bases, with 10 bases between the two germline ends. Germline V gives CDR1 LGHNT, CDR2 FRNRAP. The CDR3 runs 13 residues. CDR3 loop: CASSTGANYGYTF. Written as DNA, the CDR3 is TGTGCTAGTTCGACAGGAGCTAACTATGGCTACACCTTC.

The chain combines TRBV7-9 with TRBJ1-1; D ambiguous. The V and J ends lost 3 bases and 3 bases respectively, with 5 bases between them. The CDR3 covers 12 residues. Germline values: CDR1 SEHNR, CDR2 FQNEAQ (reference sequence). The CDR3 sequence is CASSFVDTEAFF. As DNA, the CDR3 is TGTGCCAGCAGCTTTGTAGACACTGAAGCTTTCTTT.

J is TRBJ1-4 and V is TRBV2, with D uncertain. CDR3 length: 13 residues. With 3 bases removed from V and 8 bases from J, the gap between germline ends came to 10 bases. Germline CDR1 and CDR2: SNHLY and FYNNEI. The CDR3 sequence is CASSDLRREKLFF. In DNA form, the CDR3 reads TGTGCCAGCAGTGACCTACGGAGGGAAAAACTGTTTTTT.

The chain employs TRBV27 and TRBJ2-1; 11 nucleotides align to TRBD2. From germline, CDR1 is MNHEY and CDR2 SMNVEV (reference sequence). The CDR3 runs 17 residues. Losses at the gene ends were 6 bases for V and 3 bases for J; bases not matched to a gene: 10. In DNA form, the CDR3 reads TGTGCCAGCAGACCATACGGGACTAGCGGATTCTACAATGAGCAGTTCTTC. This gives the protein CASRPYGTSGFYNEQFF.

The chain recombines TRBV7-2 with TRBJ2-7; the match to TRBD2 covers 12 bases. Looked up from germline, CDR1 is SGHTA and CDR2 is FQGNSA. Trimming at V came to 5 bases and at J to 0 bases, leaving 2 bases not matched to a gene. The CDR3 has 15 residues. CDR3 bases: TGTGCCAGCAGCATGACTAGCGGGAGCTCCTACGAGCAGTACTTC. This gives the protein CASSMTSGSSYEQYF.

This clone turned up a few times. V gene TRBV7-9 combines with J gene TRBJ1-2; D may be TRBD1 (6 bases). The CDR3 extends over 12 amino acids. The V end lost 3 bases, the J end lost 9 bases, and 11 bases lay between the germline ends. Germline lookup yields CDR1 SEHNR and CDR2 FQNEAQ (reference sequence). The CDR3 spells CASSFNGDSYTF. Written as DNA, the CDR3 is TGTGCCAGCAGCTTTAATGGGGACAGCTACACCTTC.

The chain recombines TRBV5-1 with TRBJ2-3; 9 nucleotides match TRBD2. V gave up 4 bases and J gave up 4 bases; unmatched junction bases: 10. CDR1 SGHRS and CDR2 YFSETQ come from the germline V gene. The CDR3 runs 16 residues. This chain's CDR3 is CASSKPRAGGPDTQYF. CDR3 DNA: TGCGCCAGCAGCAAACCTAGAGCGGGGGGTCCAGATACGCAGTATTTT.

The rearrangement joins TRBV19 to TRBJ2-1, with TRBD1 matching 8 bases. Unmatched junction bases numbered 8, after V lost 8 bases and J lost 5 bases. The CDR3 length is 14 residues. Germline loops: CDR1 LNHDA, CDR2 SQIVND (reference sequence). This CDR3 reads CASGTGGSHNEQFF. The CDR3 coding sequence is TGTGCCAGTGGGACAGGCGGGTCTCACAATGAGCAGTTCTTC.

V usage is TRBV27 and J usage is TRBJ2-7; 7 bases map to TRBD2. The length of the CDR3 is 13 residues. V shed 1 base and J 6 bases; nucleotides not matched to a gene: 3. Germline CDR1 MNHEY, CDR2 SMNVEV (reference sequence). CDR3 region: CASSLWGGSEQYF. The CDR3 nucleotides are TGTGCCAGCAGTTTATGGGGGGGGTCCGAGCAGTACTTC.

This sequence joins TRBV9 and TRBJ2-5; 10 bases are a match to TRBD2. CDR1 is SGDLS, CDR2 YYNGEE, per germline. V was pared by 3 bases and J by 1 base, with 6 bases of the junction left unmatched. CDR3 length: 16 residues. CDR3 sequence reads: CASSAISGGSQETQYF. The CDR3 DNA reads TGTGCCAGCAGCGCCATTAGCGGGGGGTCCCAAGAGACCCAGTACTTC.

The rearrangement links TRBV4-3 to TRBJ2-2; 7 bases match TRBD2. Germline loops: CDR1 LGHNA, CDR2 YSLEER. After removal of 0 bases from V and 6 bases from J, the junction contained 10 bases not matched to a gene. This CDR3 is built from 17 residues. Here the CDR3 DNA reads TGCGCCAGCAGCCAAGACCTGCGGACTAGTATGTCCGGGGAGCTGTTTTTT. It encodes CASSQDLRTSMSGELFF.

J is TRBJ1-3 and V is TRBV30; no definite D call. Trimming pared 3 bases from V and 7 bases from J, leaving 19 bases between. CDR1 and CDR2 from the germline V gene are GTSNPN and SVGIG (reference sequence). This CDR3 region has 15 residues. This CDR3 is CAWSYRRTRGNTIYF. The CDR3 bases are TGTGCCTGGAGCTACCGGAGGACCCGGGGTAACACCATATATTTT. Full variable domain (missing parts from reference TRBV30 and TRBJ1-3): SQTIHQWPATLVQPVGSPLSLECTVEGTSNPNLYWYRQAAGRGLQLLFYSVGIGQISSEVPQNLSASRPQDRQFILSSKKLLLSDSGFYLCAWSYRRTRGNTIYFGEGSWLTVV.

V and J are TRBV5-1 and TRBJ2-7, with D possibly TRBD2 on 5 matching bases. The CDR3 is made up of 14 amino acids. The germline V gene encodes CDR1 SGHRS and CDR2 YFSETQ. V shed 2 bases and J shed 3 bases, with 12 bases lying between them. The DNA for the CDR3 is TGCGCCAGCAGCTTACAGCAGAGGGACTACGAGCAGTACTTC. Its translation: CASSLQQRDYEQYF. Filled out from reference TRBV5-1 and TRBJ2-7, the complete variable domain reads KAGVTQTPRYLIKTRGQQVTLSCSPISGHRSVSWYQQTPGQGLQFLFEYFSETQRNKGNFPGRFSGRQFSNSRSEMNVSTLELGDSALYLCASSLQQRDYEQYFGPGTRLTVT.

CDR3 in DNA: TGCGCCAGCAGCGACGGGACAGGCCCCAGATACTTCTACGAGCAGTACTTC. This translates into CASSDGTGPRYFYEQYF. V and J are TRBV5-1 and TRBJ2-7, with 8 bases lining up with TRBD1. Per the germline V gene, CDR1 is SGHRS and CDR2 is YFSETQ. Trimming at V came to 4 bases and at J to 3 bases, leaving 15 bases not matched to a gene. The CDR3 runs 17 residues.